This passage covers 23 T cell receptor beta chains from one sample sequenced in a study of cytomegalovirus exposure and HLA in healthy donors. Primers for the PCR totalled 60 Vbeta and 13 Jbeta. Generated by immunoSEQ multiplex PCR, the TCRdb table keeps only in-frame clones and is missing some. The sample consists of under 150,000 clones, 65% to 85% of them appearing once. The source material was PBMCs. The receptors come from a boy younger than 18 in good health and CMV-seronegative.

V gene TRBV27 combines with J gene TRBJ2-2, with 7 positions matching TRBD1. The CDR3 spans 14 residues. Germline V gene lookup returns CDR1 MNHEY and CDR2 SMNVEV (reference sequence). Losses at the gene ends were 3 bases for V and 4 bases for J; bases not matched to a gene: 2. DNA of the CDR3: TGTGCCAGCAGTTTGGGACAGTTCACCGGGGAGCTGTTTTTT. Residues: CASSLGQFTGELFF.

The rearrangement links TRBV29-1 to TRBJ1-1, with D possibly matching TRBD1 (6 bases). Germline lookup yields CDR1 SQVTM and CDR2 ANQGSEA. V gave up 6 bases and J gave up 0 bases, with 11 bases separating them. The CDR3 spans 13 residues. This chain's CDR3 is CSVGTLMNTEAFF. For the CDR3, the DNA is TGCAGCGTGGGGACATTGATGAACACTGAAGCTTTCTTT.

With regard to this clone: Sequence at one end of the junction differs from germline and may be a read error. The genes are TRBV6-5 and TRBJ1-1, with TRBD1 as a possible D gene (5 bases). Germline-derived CDR1 and CDR2 are MNHEY and SVGAGI. The CDR3 totals 14 residues. The CDR3 loop is CASSSLGVVAEALF. The CDR3 DNA follows: TGTGCCAGCAGTTCTCTAGGGGTAGTCGCTGAAGCTCTCTTT.

The chain couples TRBV13 to TRBJ2-7; maybe TRBD1 (6 bases). The V end lost 5 bases, the J end lost 2 bases, and 13 bases lay between the germline ends. CDR1 PRHDT and CDR2 FYEKMQ come from the germline V gene (reference sequence). The CDR3 totals 14 residues. The DNA for the CDR3 is TGTGCCAGCAGCGTTGACAGGAATCCCTACGAGCAGTACTTC. Its translation is CASSVDRNPYEQYF.

The CDR3 is CASSLGQYGELFF. Written as DNA, the CDR3 is TGTGCCAGCAGCTTGGGGCAGTACGGGGAGCTGTTTTTT. The gene calls are TRBV5-5 and TRBJ2-2; no clear D. Per the germline V gene, CDR1 is SGHKS and CDR2 is YYEKEE (reference sequence). The ends were cut back, 0 bases at V and 7 bases at J, with 7 bases in the middle. The CDR3 spans 13 residues.

The rearrangement links TRBV7-2 to TRBJ2-7, with D tentatively TRBD1 (6 bases). V was cut by 5 bases and J by 3 bases, with 14 bases left in between. In germline, CDR1 is SGHTA, CDR2 FQGNSA. The CDR3 totals 14 residues. The CDR3 DNA follows: TGTGCCAGCAGCCCACCGGGACACCTCTACGAGCAGTACTTC. Protein product: CASSPPGHLYEQYF.

This chain links TRBV6-1 with TRBJ1-5; D unclear. The length of the CDR3 is 13 residues. The germline V gene encodes CDR1 MNHNS and CDR2 SASEGT. The germline V and J ends were trimmed by 8 bases and 4 bases, with 12 bases remaining between them. DNA of the CDR3: TGTGCCAGCGGGAGTCGGCGGAATCAGCCCCAGCATTTT. This sequence encodes CASGSRRNQPQHF.

This clone occurred a few times. The genes are TRBV6-1 and TRBJ2-2; 9 nucleotides agree with TRBD1. From germline, CDR1 is MNHNS and CDR2 SASEGT. The CDR3 spans 14 residues. V lost 8 bases, J lost 4 bases, and 5 bases stayed unmatched. CDR3: CASGTGTSTGELFF. DNA of the CDR3: TGTGCCAGCGGGACAGGGACAAGCACCGGGGAGCTGTTTTTT.

The chain links TRBV6-1 to TRBJ2-3; possibly TRBD2 for D (5 bases). The germline V gene has CDR1 MNHNS and CDR2 SASEGT. The CDR3 is 13 residues long. V lost 4 bases to trimming and J lost 6 bases, with 11 bases between them. This CDR3 is CASSAGSRDTQYF. The CDR3, as DNA: TGTGCCAGCAGTGCGGGGTCAAGGGATACGCAGTATTTT.

The V call is TRBV9, the J call TRBJ2-3; TRBD1 matches 7 bases. The germline CDR1 and CDR2 sequences are SGDLS and YYNGEE. The CDR3 loop spans 16 amino acids. V shed 4 bases, J shed 2 bases, and the junction held 10 bases outside the gene matches. The CDR3 spells CASSYRDRDLTDTQYF. The DNA for the CDR3 is TGTGCCAGCAGCTACCGGGACAGAGACCTCACAGATACGCAGTATTTT. Supplemented by reference TRBV9 and TRBJ2-3, the full variable domain reads DSGVTQTPKHLITATGQRVTLRCSPRSGDLSVYWYQQSLDQGLQFLIQYYNGEERAKGNILERFSAQQFPDLHSELNLSSLELGDSALYFCASSYRDRDLTDTQYFGPGTRLTVL.

This sequence joins TRBV5-1 and TRBJ2-1, with D possibly matching TRBD2 (6 bases). This CDR3 is built from 14 residues. Deletions cut 6 bases from V and 9 bases from J, with 19 bases between. CDR1 is SGHRS and CDR2 is YFSETQ in the germline V gene. The DNA of the CDR3 is TGCGCCAGCAACCCCGATGTCGGGAGCGTTGAGCAGTTCTTC. Translated, it gives CASNPDVGSVEQFF.

V usage is TRBV5-1 and J usage is TRBJ2-1; 7 nucleotides agree with TRBD2. Germline lookup yields CDR1 SGHRS and CDR2 YFSETQ. Trimming removed 4 bases from V and 4 bases from J; junction bases left unmatched: 17. The CDR3 covers 18 residues. CDR3 sequence (DNA): TGCGCCAGCAGCCTAAGAGGGATCCATAGCGGGTTTTACAATGAGCAGTTCTTC. Encoded protein: CASSLRGIHSGFYNEQFF.

The rearrangement joins TRBV30 to TRBJ2-1; 7 bases are a match to TRBD2. The CDR3 length is 13 residues. Losses at the gene ends were 3 bases for V and 12 bases for J; bases not matched to a gene: 11. In germline, CDR1 is GTSNPN, CDR2 SVGIG (reference sequence). DNA of the CDR3: TGTGCCTGGAGGGCGACTAGCCTAGGGATGCAGTTCTTC. Protein sequence: CAWRATSLGMQFF. Combining the CDR3 with reference TRBV30 and TRBJ2-1 gives the whole variable domain SQTIHQWPATLVQPVGSPLSLECTVEGTSNPNLYWYRQAAGRGLQLLFYSVGIGQISSEVPQNLSASRPQDRQFILSSKKLLLSDSGFYLCAWRATSLGMQFFGPGTRLTVL.

The rearrangement joins TRBV9 to TRBJ2-2; D possibly corresponds to TRBD2 (6 bases). The germline V and J ends were trimmed by 2 bases and 5 bases, with 7 bases remaining between them. This CDR3 is built from 13 residues. Germline loops: CDR1 SGDLS, CDR2 YYNGEE. CDR3 in DNA: TGTGCCAGCAGCGTCGGGGGAACCGGGGAGCTGTTTTTT. Protein: CASSVGGTGELFF.

The CDR3 nucleotides read TGTGCCAGCAGCTCTGACACGGTCGACATGACCAACGTCCTGACTTTC. It yields the protein CASSSDTVDMTNVLTF. The chain couples TRBV11-3 to TRBJ2-6; D is unresolved. Germline CDR1 is SGHNT and CDR2 is YENEEA. This CDR3 spans 16 amino acids. Trimming shortened V by 4 bases and J by 8 bases, and 18 bases separated the two germline ends.

The CDR3 region is CASSQDEQGDGYTF. The CDR3 nucleotides are TGCGCCAGCAGCCAAGATGAACAGGGAGATGGCTACACCTTC. V gene TRBV4-1 combines with J gene TRBJ1-2; a weak D match, TRBD1 (6 bases). CDR3 length: 14 amino acids. Germline CDR1 MGHRA, CDR2 YSYEKL. V lost 0 bases and J 6 bases, leaving 11 bases between the germline ends.

The chain has TRBV6-5 and TRBJ1-1; TRBD1 agrees at 9 bases. Trimming cost V 6 bases and J 3 bases; bases outside gene matches: 8. CDR1 is MNHEY, CDR2 SVGAGI, per germline. The CDR3 is 15 residues long. For the CDR3, the DNA is TGTGCCAGCAGCTACAGGGGGCTATCGGACACTGAAGCTTTCTTT. This gives the protein CASSYRGLSDTEAFF.

J is TRBJ2-3 and V is TRBV7-9, with 10 bases that match TRBD2. This CDR3 contains 17 residues. CDR1 and CDR2 (germline): SEHNR, FQNEAQ (reference sequence). V dropped 1 base and J dropped 5; count of bases not matched to a gene: 9. CDR3 in amino acids: CASSLVALAGEGDTQYF. CDR3 in DNA: TGTGCCAGCAGCTTAGTAGCCCTAGCGGGAGAGGGAGATACGCAGTATTTT. Full variable domain (outside the CDR3, taken from reference TRBV7-9 and TRBJ2-3): DTGVSQNPRHKITKRGQNVTFRCDPISEHNRLYWYRQTLGQGPEFLTYFQNEAQLEKSRLLSDRFSAERPKGSFSTLEIQRTEQGDSAMYLCASSLVALAGEGDTQYFGPGTRLTVL.

This rearrangement joins TRBV4-1 to TRBJ2-3, with D maybe TRBD2 (5 bases). Germline lookup yields CDR1 MGHRA and CDR2 YSYEKL. This CDR3 is 13 amino acids long. The germline V and J ends were trimmed by 0 bases and 11 bases, with 12 bases remaining between them. DNA for the CDR3: TGCGCCAGCAGCCAAGATCGGGGAGTACGGCAGTATTTT. Its translation: CASSQDRGVRQYF.

This chain uses TRBV5-4 with TRBJ2-3; 9 bases are a match to TRBD2. The junction had 3 bases not matched to a gene; V was cut back by 4 bases and J by 0 bases. The CDR3 loop spans 15 amino acids. The V gene's germline CDR1 is SGHNT and CDR2 YYREEE (reference sequence). In nucleotides, the CDR3 is TGTGCCAGCAGCCCTAGCGGGGTTAGCACAGATACGCAGTATTTT. Protein product: CASSPSGVSTDTQYF.

The chain joins TRBV5-5 to TRBJ2-3; a weak D match, TRBD2 (6 bases). This CDR3 has 14 residues. V lost 2 bases and J 5 bases, leaving 12 bases between the germline ends. Germline V gene lookup returns CDR1 SGHKS and CDR2 YYEKEE (reference sequence). The CDR3 spells CASSLALGGDTQYF. CDR3 DNA: TGTGCCAGCAGCTTAGCACTGGGAGGAGATACGCAGTATTTT.

CDR3 DNA sequence: TGTGCCATCAGTGCCACTAGCGGGAGGAGATCGGGTACGCAGTATTTT. Amino acid sequence: CAISATSGRRSGTQYF. This chain uses TRBV10-3 with TRBJ2-3; TRBD2 agrees at 12 bases. This CDR3 region has 16 residues. The ends lost 4 bases at V and 8 bases at J; junction bases unmatched: 10. CDR1 and CDR2 from the germline V gene are ENHRY and SYGVKD.

The V gene is TRBV2, the J gene TRBJ2-1; 8 bases are shared with TRBD2. The CDR3 covers 16 residues. Germline V gene lookup returns CDR1 SNHLY and CDR2 FYNNEI. The V and J ends lost 1 base and 1 base, in that order; junction bases with no gene match: 3. The CDR3 bases are TGTGCCAGCAGTGAAGGATCTAGCGGGTCCTACAATGAGCAGTTCTTC. Amino acids: CASSEGSSGSYNEQFF.